This record looks at one TCR beta chain sequence and its context. Antigen specificity is unknown. The data derive from a study of identical twins. The study, taken as a whole, reports: Rather than following the same donors, the conclusions depended on cross-sectional statistical analysis. Partial confounding of zero-insertion analyses by invariant MAIT and iNKT cells was possible.

From germline, CDR1 is SGHTA and CDR2 FQGNSA. This CDR3 is 15 amino acids long. V was cut by 2 bases and J by 8 bases, with 16 bases left in between. Via MiXCR, TCRdb re-called the 5' RACE reads, giving one row per CDR3 protein. The repertoire includes 400,000 to 550,000 distinct CDR3 sequences, 14% of them detected once, and 0.95% to 1% sits in the top ten. The same data also contributed to another study, on yellow fever vaccine responses in identical twins.

This chain links TRBV7-2 with TRBJ2-1; no firm D call. The TCR was taken from a woman aged 18-30 years in good health. Sequencing used CD4+ T cells sorted from blood. DNA for the CDR3: TGTGCCAGCAGCTTACGCCCTCCTAGAGGACATGAGCAGTTCTTC. Translation gives CASSLRPPRGHEQFF.